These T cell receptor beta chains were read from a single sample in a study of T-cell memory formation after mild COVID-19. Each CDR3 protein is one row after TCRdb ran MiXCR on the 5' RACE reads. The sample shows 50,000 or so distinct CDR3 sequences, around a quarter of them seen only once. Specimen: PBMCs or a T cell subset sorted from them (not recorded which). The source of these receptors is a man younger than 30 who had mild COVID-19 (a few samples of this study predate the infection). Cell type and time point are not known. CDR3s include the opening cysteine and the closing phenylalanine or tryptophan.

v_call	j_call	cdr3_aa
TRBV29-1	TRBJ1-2	CSVEAGVYGYTF
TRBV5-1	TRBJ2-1	CASSSYRGRDNEQFF
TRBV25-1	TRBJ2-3	CASSESHGTDTQYF
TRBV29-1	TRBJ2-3	CSVDIRSTDTQYF
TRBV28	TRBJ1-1	CASSAREDIPGAFF
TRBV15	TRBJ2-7	CATRDSYEQYF
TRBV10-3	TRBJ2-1	CAISEPGGYEGRPYNEQFF
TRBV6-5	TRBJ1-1	CASSGDRGFTEAFF
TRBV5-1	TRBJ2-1	CASSFGGAPNEQFF
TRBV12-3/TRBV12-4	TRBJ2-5	CASSPRAGVGETQYF
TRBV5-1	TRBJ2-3	CASSPDYPISTDTQYF
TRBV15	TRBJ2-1	CATSRDWSGANNEQFF
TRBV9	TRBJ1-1	CASSVAEGKGAEAFF
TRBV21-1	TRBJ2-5	CASNTGSGTGTRKTQYF
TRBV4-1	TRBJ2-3	CASSQGAGGDTQYF
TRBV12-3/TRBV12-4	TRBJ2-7	CASSRQAASYEQYF
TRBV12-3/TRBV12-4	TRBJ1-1	CASSLVGNTEAFF
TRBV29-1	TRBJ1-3	CSVKAFSGNTIYF
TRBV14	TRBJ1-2	CASSQLMGGRSDGYTF
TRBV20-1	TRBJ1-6	CSARDWVVNHSPLHF
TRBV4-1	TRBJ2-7	CASSQGDSSYEQYF
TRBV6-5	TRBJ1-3	CASSQRTGQTSGNTIYF
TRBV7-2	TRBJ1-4	CASSPLGGRWGEKLFF
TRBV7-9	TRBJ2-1	CASRQGGEYNEQFF
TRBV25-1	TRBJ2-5	CASSDGSQETQYF
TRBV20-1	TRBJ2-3	CSASSSGGAGVDTQYF
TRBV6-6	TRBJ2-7	CASSPGTGFYEQYF
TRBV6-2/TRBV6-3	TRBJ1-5	CASSYSQGNQPQHF